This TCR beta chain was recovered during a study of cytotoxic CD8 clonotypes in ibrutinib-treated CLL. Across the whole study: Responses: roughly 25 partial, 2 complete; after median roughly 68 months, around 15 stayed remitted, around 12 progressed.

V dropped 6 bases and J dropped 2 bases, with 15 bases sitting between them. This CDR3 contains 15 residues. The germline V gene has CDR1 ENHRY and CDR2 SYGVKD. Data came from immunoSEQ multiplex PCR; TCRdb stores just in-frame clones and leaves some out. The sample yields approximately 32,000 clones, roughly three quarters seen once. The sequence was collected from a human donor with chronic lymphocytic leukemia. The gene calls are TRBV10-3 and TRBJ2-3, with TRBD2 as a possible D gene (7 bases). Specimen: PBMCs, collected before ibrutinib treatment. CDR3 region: CAIRALGGLTDTQYF. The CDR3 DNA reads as TGTGCCATCAGGGCCCTGGGGGGGCTCACAGATACGCAGTATTTT.